This TCR beta chain originates from a study of blood T cell repertoires in COVID-19. Study as a whole: COVID-19 samples from acute and convalescent phases originated in the United States, Italy and Spain. In each case, the material was cDNA or gDNA derived from T cells, B-cell-depleted T cells, or PBMCs.

CDR1 MNHEY and CDR2 SVGAGI come from the germline V gene. Trimming took off 5 bases at V and 5 bases at J, with 10 bases between the two ends. This CDR3 region has 13 residues. In the study's own analysis: Counts of nucleated cells, estimated from reference gene primer amplification, were obtained. Method: immunoSEQ multiplex PCR; TCRdb's copy keeps in-frame clones and lacks some. V, J and clone size were drawn from that table, and D and trimming were deduced from the DNA. The sample shows 200,000 or so clones, roughly four fifths of them seen only once. The sequenced sample consisted of peripheral blood. The chain is built from TRBV6-5 and TRBJ2-1; D possibly corresponds to TRBD2 (6 bases). This sequence originates from a woman in her 30s who had recovered from COVID-19. The CDR3 region is CASSPGGDNEQFF. As DNA, the CDR3 is TGTGCCAGCAGTCCGGGCGGGGACAATGAGCAGTTCTTC.